These 24 T cell receptor beta chains share one sample of origin, sequenced in a study of cytomegalovirus exposure and HLA in healthy donors. A multiplex PCR was run with 60 Vbeta primers and 13 Jbeta primers. Generated by immunoSEQ multiplex PCR, the TCRdb table keeps only in-frame clones and is missing some. This table has over 90,000 clones, approximately 79% appearing once. Sequencing was carried out using PBMCs. The receptors here all came from a woman aged 55-69 years in good health and CMV-seropositive.

The count of this clone is one. The chain combines TRBV7-9 with TRBJ2-1; TRBD2 aligns across 14 bases. Germline-derived CDR1 and CDR2 are SEHNR and FQNEAQ (reference sequence). V was pared by 5 bases and J by 4 bases, with 4 bases of the junction left unmatched. The CDR3 has 16 residues. CDR3 protein: CASSHGTSGRYNEQFF. DNA of the CDR3: TGTGCCAGCAGCCACGGGACTAGCGGGAGATACAATGAGCAGTTCTTC.

This clone was counted only a few times. The rearrangement joins TRBV6-1 to TRBJ1-1; the match to TRBD1 covers 7 bases. The junction had 10 bases not matched to a gene; V was cut back by 9 bases and J by 0 bases. The germline V gene encodes CDR1 MNHNS and CDR2 SASEGT. The CDR3 totals 15 residues. DNA of the CDR3: TGTGCCAGGCATCCGGGACAGATATTGAACACTGAAGCTTTCTTT. Protein: CARHPGQILNTEAFF.

The chain is built from TRBV9 and TRBJ2-7; 10 positions match TRBD2. Germline V gene lookup returns CDR1 SGDLS and CDR2 YYNGEE. This CDR3 is built from 14 residues. V was clipped by 4 bases and J by 3 bases; unmatched bases: 4. CDR3 loop: CASSPRTSGYEQYF. CDR3 DNA sequence: TGTGCCAGCAGCCCTAGGACTAGCGGCTACGAGCAGTACTTC.

The chain carries TRBV7-3 and TRBJ1-2; D perhaps matches TRBD1 (5 bases). The CDR3 loop spans 13 amino acids. The germline V gene encodes CDR1 SGHTA and CDR2 FQGTGA. Trimming removed 5 bases from V and 9 bases from J, with 16 bases in between. The CDR3 DNA sequence: TGTGCCAGCAGCCACGATGACAGATCCAGCTACACCTTC. It translates to CASSHDDRSSYTF.

J is TRBJ2-5 and V is TRBV4-1; TRBD1 aligns across 8 bases. This CDR3 is built from 18 residues. The ends lost 1 base at V and 5 bases at J; junction bases unmatched: 15. CDR1 and CDR2 from the germline V gene are MGHRA and YSYEKL. The CDR3 nucleotides read TGCGCCAGCAGCCAAGGTTCCCTACGACAGGGGACGTGGGAGACCCAGTACTTC. This encodes CASSQGSLRQGTWETQYF.

The DNA for the CDR3 is TGTGCCAGCAGTCCCGGGACTAGCGGGATCTACGAGCAGTACTTC. It specifies CASSPGTSGIYEQYF. V usage is TRBV28 and J usage is TRBJ2-7; 13 bases match TRBD2. The CDR3 length is 15 residues. Trimming at V came to 5 bases and at J to 3 bases, leaving 4 bases not matched to a gene. The germline V gene encodes CDR1 MDHEN and CDR2 SYDVKM.

This clone was seen only a few times. This chain connects TRBV4-1 to TRBJ1-5, with D unclear. The CDR3 has 13 residues. CDR1 and CDR2 from the germline V gene are MGHRA and YSYEKL. The ends were cut back, 1 base at V and 4 bases at J, with 5 bases in the middle. CDR3 nucleotides: TGCGCCAGCAGCCAAGGGCAGAATCAGCCCCAGCATTTT. Translation gives CASSQGQNQPQHF.

The gene calls are TRBV9 and TRBJ2-2; D perhaps matches TRBD1 (6 bases). V lost 0 bases to trimming and J lost 5 bases, with 11 bases between them. Germline assignment: CDR1 SGDLS and CDR2 YYNGEE. This CDR3 spans 15 amino acids. CDR3 in DNA: TGTGCCAGCAGCGTAGGTGGGGGCTGGACCGGGGAGCTGTTTTTT. Its protein product is CASSVGGGWTGELFF.

This chain uses TRBV6-6 with TRBJ2-2; tentatively, D is TRBD2 (6 bases). CDR3 length: 16 residues. Germline V gene sequence: CDR1 MNHNY, CDR2 SVGAGI (reference sequence). The germline V and J ends were trimmed by 0 bases and 6 bases, with 14 bases remaining between them. CDR3 loop: CASSYSEGPSPGELFF. The CDR3 nucleotides are TGTGCCAGCAGTTACTCGGAGGGGCCCTCTCCCGGGGAGCTGTTTTTT.

The chain links TRBV4-1 to TRBJ2-1; TRBD2 matches at 7 bases. The V gene's germline CDR1 is MGHRA and CDR2 YSYEKL. CDR3 length: 16 amino acids. With 0 bases clipped from V and 4 bases from J, the junction kept 6 bases outside the gene matches. Here the CDR3 reads CASSQDPSGTYNEQFF. In DNA, the CDR3 is TGCGCCAGCAGCCAAGATCCAAGCGGGACTTACAATGAGCAGTTCTTC.

This clone was seen more than once but under ten times. The chain couples TRBV9 to TRBJ2-3, with 11 bases lining up with TRBD2. In germline, CDR1 is SGDLS, CDR2 YYNGEE. After removal of 6 bases from V and 2 bases from J, the junction contained 8 bases not matched to a gene. CDR3 length: 16 residues. CDR3 sequence reads: CASTRVAGGFTDTQYF. CDR3 DNA: TGTGCCAGCACGAGGGTAGCGGGAGGGTTCACAGATACGCAGTATTTT.

The chain uses TRBV28 and TRBJ2-1; a weak D match, TRBD2 (6 bases). The CDR3 has 16 residues. Trimming shortened V by 4 bases and J by 0 bases, and 13 bases separated the two germline ends. Germline lookup yields CDR1 MDHEN and CDR2 SYDVKM. This CDR3 reads CASSSSPGLSYNEQFF. CDR3 DNA: TGTGCCAGCAGTTCCTCCCCGGGACTCTCCTACAATGAGCAGTTCTTC.

This chain joins TRBV30 and TRBJ1-1, with D possibly TRBD1 on 6 matching bases. The CDR3 has 14 amino acids. CDR1 and CDR2 from the germline V gene are GTSNPN and SVGIG (reference sequence). V lost 1 base and J 3 bases, leaving 12 bases between the germline ends. CDR3 sequence (DNA): TGTGCCTGGAGTGAAGGCAGGGGATACACTGAAGCTTTCTTT. This encodes CAWSEGRGYTEAFF.

The chain has TRBV11-3 and TRBJ1-1, with D maybe TRBD1 (6 bases). This CDR3 has 14 amino acids. V lost 5 bases to trimming and J lost 2 bases, with 12 bases between them. Germline assignment: CDR1 SGHNT and CDR2 YENEEA. CDR3 bases: TGTGCCAGCAGCCCCGGGGGGGGCAACACTGAAGCTTTCTTT. Protein: CASSPGGGNTEAFF.

V is TRBV14 and J is TRBJ2-3; D call uncertain. Trimming stripped 4 bases from V and 3 bases from J, with 8 bases between. Germline values: CDR1 SGHDN, CDR2 FVKESK. This CDR3 is built from 13 residues. The CDR3 DNA is TGTGCCAGCAGCCCATTCGCGACAGATACGCAGTATTTT. Protein: CASSPFATDTQYF.

This sequence joins TRBV29-1 and TRBJ2-3; TRBD2 agrees at 8 bases. V lost 3 bases, J lost 1 base, and 3 bases stayed unmatched. This CDR3 contains 14 residues. The germline V gene has CDR1 SQVTM and CDR2 ANQGSEA. The CDR3 DNA reads as TGCAGCGTTGACAGCGGGAGACGCACAGATACGCAGTATTTT. Translating it yields CSVDSGRRTDTQYF.

The chain employs TRBV19 and TRBJ2-2, with unresolved D. CDR3 size: 12 residues. The germline gives CDR1 LNHDA, CDR2 SQIVND (reference sequence). V lost 5 bases, J lost 7 bases, and 8 bases lay in between. The CDR3 coding sequence is TGTGCCAGTAGTCCGTATTACGGGGAGCTGTTTTTT. This codes for CASSPYYGELFF.

The chain joins TRBV27 to TRBJ2-2, with 8 positions matching TRBD1. The CDR3 has 14 residues. Per the germline V gene, CDR1 is MNHEY and CDR2 is SMNVEV (reference sequence). V lost 2 bases to trimming and J lost 5 bases; unmatched junction nucleotides: 1. The CDR3 is CASSLNRGTGELFF. CDR3 sequence (DNA): TGTGCCAGCAGTTTAAACAGGGGGACCGGGGAGCTGTTTTTT.

The rearrangement uses TRBV11-1 and TRBJ2-1; no clear D. The CDR3 totals 15 residues. Trimming took off 2 bases at V and 3 bases at J, with 11 bases between the two ends. Germline lookup yields CDR1 SGHAT and CDR2 FQDESV (reference sequence). The CDR3 reads CASSLLSVNYNEQFF. CDR3 nucleotide sequence: TGTGCCAGCAGCTTATTGTCGGTTAACTACAATGAGCAGTTCTTC. Filled out from reference TRBV11-1 and TRBJ2-1, the complete variable domain reads EAEVAQSPRYKITEKSQAVAFWCDPISGHATLYWYRQILGQGPELLVQFQDESVVDDSQLPKDRFSAERLKGVDSTLKIQPAELGDSAMYLCASSLLSVNYNEQFFGPGTRLTVL.

Worth noting for this clone: Additional DNA sequences in this sample encode the identical CDR3. The chain couples TRBV9 to TRBJ1-2; D might be TRBD1 (5 bases). The CDR3 totals 13 residues. The germline V and J ends were trimmed by 0 bases and 7 bases, with 10 bases remaining between them. CDR1 SGDLS and CDR2 YYNGEE come from the germline V gene. The CDR3 loop is CASSVGQGGGYTF. CDR3 sequence (DNA): TGTGCCAGCAGCGTAGGCCAGGGCGGTGGCTACACCTTC. Using reference TRBV9 and TRBJ1-2 for the parts outside the CDR3, the full variable domain is DSGVTQTPKHLITATGQRVTLRCSPRSGDLSVYWYQQSLDQGLQFLIQYYNGEERAKGNILERFSAQQFPDLHSELNLSSLELGDSALYFCASSVGQGGGYTFGSGTRLTVV.

V usage is TRBV18 and J usage is TRBJ1-5; D not certain. The CDR3 sequence is 15 residues long. Germline V gene data show CDR1 as KGHSH and CDR2 as LQKENI. V gave up 3 bases and J gave up 2 bases, with 11 bases separating them. Here the CDR3 reads CASSPSVSRNQPQHF. For the CDR3, the DNA is TGTGCCAGCTCACCCTCGGTGAGCCGCAATCAGCCCCAGCATTTT.

The chain has TRBV14 and TRBJ2-5; D unclear. Looked up from germline, CDR1 is SGHDN and CDR2 is FVKESK. The CDR3 consists of 13 residues. V was shortened by 0 bases and J by 7 bases, with 9 bases between the two germline ends. CDR3 sequence reads: CASSQDRSATQYF. CDR3 in DNA: TGTGCCAGCAGCCAAGATCGGAGTGCGACCCAGTACTTC.

CDR3 sequence (DNA): TGTGCCAGCAGTGAAGCGGACAGGGGTAAGAGAGCCTACGAGCAGTACTTC. Amino acid sequence: CASSEADRGKRAYEQYF. V and J are TRBV2 and TRBJ2-7; 9 bases fit TRBD1. The CDR3 is 17 amino acids. Per the germline V gene, CDR1 is SNHLY and CDR2 is FYNNEI. J gave up 2 bases and V 0 bases, and 8 bases lay outside the gene matches. Looking up the rest from reference TRBV2 and TRBJ2-7 gives the full variable domain: EPEVTQTPSHQVTQMGQEVILRCVPISNHLYFYWYRQILGQKVEFLVSFYNNEISEKSEIFDDQFSVERPDGSNFTLKIRSTKLEDSAMYFCASSEADRGKRAYEQYFGPGTRLTVT.

The chain recombines TRBV13 with TRBJ1-2; D gene unclear. The CDR3 has 14 residues. V shed 1 base and J shed 2 bases, with 8 bases lying between them. Looked up from germline, CDR1 is PRHDT and CDR2 is FYEKMQ (reference sequence). The CDR3 bases are TGTGCCAGCAGCTTAGTCGGAGACAACTATGGCTACACCTTC. Amino acids: CASSLVGDNYGYTF.